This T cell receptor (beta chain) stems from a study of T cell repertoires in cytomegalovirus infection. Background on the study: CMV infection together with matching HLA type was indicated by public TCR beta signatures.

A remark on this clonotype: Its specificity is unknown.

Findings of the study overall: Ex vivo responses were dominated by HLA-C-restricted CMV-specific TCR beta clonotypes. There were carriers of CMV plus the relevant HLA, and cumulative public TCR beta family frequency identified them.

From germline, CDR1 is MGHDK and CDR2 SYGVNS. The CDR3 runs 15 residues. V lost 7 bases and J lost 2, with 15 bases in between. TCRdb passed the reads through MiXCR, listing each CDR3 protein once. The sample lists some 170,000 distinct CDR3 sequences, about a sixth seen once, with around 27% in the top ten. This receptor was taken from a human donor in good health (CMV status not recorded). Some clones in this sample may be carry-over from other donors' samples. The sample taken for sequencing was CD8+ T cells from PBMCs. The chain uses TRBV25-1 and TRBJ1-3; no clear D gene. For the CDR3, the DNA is TGTGCCAGCACACCCCGGTCAGTCACTGGAAACACCATATATTTT. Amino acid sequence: CASTPRSVTGNTIYF.